This T cell receptor (beta chain) was observed in a study of T cells in Graves' hyperthyroidism and ophthalmopathy. TCR beta CDR3 regions were amplified from RNA transcripts. RT-PCR in the first round (using the HTBI primer set) targeted the TCR CDR3. MiXCR, run by TCRdb on the multiplex PCR reads, gives a single entry per CDR3 protein. The sample includes 300,000 to 450,000 distinct CDR3 sequences, about 25% seen only once; the top ten take about 73%. The sample holds many counts of this clonotype. Its antigen is unidentified. With 8 bases removed from V and 2 bases from J, the gap between germline ends came to 13 bases. Germline CDR1 and CDR2: SNHLY and FYNNEI. This CDR3 is 13 amino acids long. If no ophthalmopathy progression occurred within 18 months, Graves' hyperthyroidism was stable. Subjects aged 18 to 65 presented with newly diagnosed hyperthyroidism of less than 2 months' duration. The source of the PBMCs was approximately 10 ml of fresh peripheral blood.

Findings and caveats of the study: Within blood appeared most thyroid clonotypes that had expanded above 0.001.

The chain employs TRBV2 and TRBJ2-7; no firm D call. Sequenced: blood. The clonotype was recovered from a man aged 45-65 years with Graves' hyperthyroidism. The CDR3 spells CASWSAGTYEQYF. In nucleotides, the CDR3 is TGTGCCAGCTGGTCCGCAGGCACCTACGAGCAGTACTTC.